This T cell receptor beta chain was sequenced for a study of blood T cell repertoires in COVID-19. Original data processing: Estimation of nucleated cell counts relied on the amplification of reference gene primers. Method: immunoSEQ multiplex PCR; TCRdb's copy keeps in-frame clones and lacks some. V, J and clone size reflect that table, while D and trimming were determined from the DNA. In the table there are 30,000 to 35,000 clones, 88% of which are singletons. The V gene end was trimmed by 4 bases and the J gene end by 4 bases; junction bases not matched to a gene: 4. The CDR3 totals 13 residues. Per germline, CDR1 SGHDT and CDR2 YYEEEE.

The sequenced sample consisted of peripheral blood. The TCR was taken from a woman in her 70s with active COVID-19. The chain employs TRBV5-6 and TRBJ1-2; 7 nucleotides align to TRBD1. The DNA for the CDR3 is TGTGCCAGCAGCATTGGGACAGTCTATGGCTACACCTTC. Its translation is CASSIGTVYGYTF.